These 4 T cell receptor beta chains were all obtained from the same sample, sequenced in a study of cytomegalovirus exposure and HLA in healthy donors. With 60 Vbeta and 13 Jbeta primers, the PCR was carried out. Clones were read by immunoSEQ multiplex PCR, and TCRdb kept only the in-frame ones, dropping some. The repertoire holds some 84,000 clones, with 60% to 80% as singletons. Material for sequencing was PBMCs. The receptors here all came from a boy younger than 18 in good health and CMV-seronegative.

The rearrangement links TRBV5-1 to TRBJ2-7, with 7 bases aligning to TRBD2. Trimming at V came to 5 bases and at J to 1 base, leaving 6 bases not matched to a gene. This CDR3 region has 14 residues. CDR1 is SGHRS, CDR2 YFSETQ, per germline. The CDR3 spells CASSWLAESYEQYF. For the CDR3, the DNA is TGCGCCAGCAGTTGGCTAGCGGAATCCTACGAGCAGTACTTC.

V is TRBV14 and J is TRBJ1-6; 10 bases agree with TRBD1. The CDR3 covers 15 residues. Trimming removed 1 base from V and 6 bases from J; junction bases left unmatched: 0. Germline CDR1 reads SGHDN; CDR2 reads FVKESK. As DNA, the CDR3 is TGTGCCAGCAGCCAAGGGGACAGGGGTAATTCACCCCTCCACTTT. This sequence encodes CASSQGDRGNSPLHF.

The chain couples TRBV5-6 to TRBJ2-1, with 7 bases that match TRBD1. The CDR3 consists of 13 residues. CDR1 and CDR2 from the germline V gene are SGHDT and YYEEEE. V trimming: 4 bases; J trimming: 8 bases; junction bases outside the gene matches: 6. This CDR3 reads CASSPGQVDEQFF. The DNA of the CDR3 is TGTGCCAGCAGCCCCGGACAGGTAGATGAGCAGTTCTTC.

Remarks on this clone: This specimen includes other DNA sequences encoding the same CDR3. V and J are TRBV27 and TRBJ2-7; D may be TRBD1 (5 bases). The CDR3 length is 14 residues. Germline CDR1 MNHEY, CDR2 SMNVEV (reference sequence). Deletions cut 5 bases from V and 0 bases from J, with 11 bases between. CDR3 sequence reads: CASSPRDSSYEQYF. In nucleotides, the CDR3 is TGTGCCAGCAGTCCCCGAGACAGCTCCTACGAGCAGTACTTC.